This T cell receptor (beta chain) was recovered during a study of control samples from healthy donors and cancer patients. This table comes from immunoSEQ multiplex PCR, and its TCRdb copy is limited to in-frame clones, with some not included. In the table there are 65,000 to 85,000 clones, roughly nine tenths of which are singletons. V was clipped by 5 bases and J by 0 bases; unmatched bases: 8. The CDR3 spans 17 residues. CDR1 is SQVTM and CDR2 is ANQGSEA in the germline V gene. V usage is TRBV29-1 and J usage is TRBJ2-1, with TRBD2 matching 12 bases. Sequencing used PBMCs. The source is a woman aged 45-59 years with colorectal cancer. Here the CDR3 reads CSVSLAGGLSSYNEQFF. The CDR3 DNA follows: TGCAGCGTTTCACTAGCGGGGGGACTAAGCTCCTACAATGAGCAGTTCTTC.